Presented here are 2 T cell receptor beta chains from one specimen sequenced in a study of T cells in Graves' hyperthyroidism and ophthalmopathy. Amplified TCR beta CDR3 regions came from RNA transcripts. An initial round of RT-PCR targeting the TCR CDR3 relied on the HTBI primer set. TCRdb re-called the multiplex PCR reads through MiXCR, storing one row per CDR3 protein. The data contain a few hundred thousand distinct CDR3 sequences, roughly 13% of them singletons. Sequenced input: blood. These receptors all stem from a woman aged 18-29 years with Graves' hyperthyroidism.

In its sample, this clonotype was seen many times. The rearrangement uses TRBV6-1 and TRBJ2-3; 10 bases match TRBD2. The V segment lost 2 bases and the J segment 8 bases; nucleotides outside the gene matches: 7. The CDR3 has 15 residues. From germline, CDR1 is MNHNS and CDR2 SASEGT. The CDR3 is CASSESSGGSGTQYF. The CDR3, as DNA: TGTGCCAGCAGTGAAAGTAGCGGGGGGAGTGGTACGCAGTATTTT.

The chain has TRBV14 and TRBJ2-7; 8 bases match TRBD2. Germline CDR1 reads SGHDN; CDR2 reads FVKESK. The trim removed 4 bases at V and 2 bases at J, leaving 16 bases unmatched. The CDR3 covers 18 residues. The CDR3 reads CASSLRDRGRNPTYEQYF. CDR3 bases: TGTGCCAGCAGCCTAAGGGATCGCGGGAGGAACCCGACCTACGAGCAGTACTTC.